This TCR beta chain was found in a study of control samples from healthy donors and cancer patients. This table comes from immunoSEQ multiplex PCR, and its TCRdb copy is limited to in-frame clones, with some not included. The repertoire has about 130,000 clones, roughly 88% of them found once; the top ten carry about 3.2%. J was trimmed by 3 bases and V by 5 bases; bases with no gene match: 16. Germline loops: CDR1 MDHEN, CDR2 SYDVKM. The CDR3 loop spans 19 amino acids. The chain combines TRBV28 with TRBJ1-3, with TRBD1 matching 10 bases. This TCR was recovered from a man aged 45-60 years in good health. Sequencing was performed on blood. The CDR3 coding sequence is TGTGCCAGCAGTCGAACGGGGGGGGACAGGGGACGTTTTGGAAACACCATATATTTT. Protein: CASSRTGGDRGRFGNTIYF.